The 28 T cell receptor beta chains listed next were all sequenced from one sample in a study of blood T cell repertoires in COVID-19. Produced via immunoSEQ multiplex PCR; TCRdb's table is partial and in-frame only. The data hold fewer than 130,000 clones, with over 75% observed a single time. Sequencing used peripheral blood. Receptors originate from a man in his 70s with active or convalescent COVID-19.

This chain connects TRBV12-5 to TRBJ1-5, with TRBD1 matching 7 bases. The CDR3 runs to 14 residues. V gave up 5 bases and J gave up 2 bases; unmatched junction bases: 3. Per germline, CDR1 LGHNT and CDR2 FRNRAP. The CDR3 sequence: CASGPDRGNQPQHF. The CDR3 coding sequence is TGTGCTAGTGGTCCAGACAGGGGCAATCAGCCCCAGCATTTT. Combining the CDR3 with reference TRBV12-5 and TRBJ1-5 gives the whole variable domain DARVTQTPRHKVTEMGQEVTMRCQPILGHNTVFWYRQTMMQGLELLAYFRNRAPLDDSGMPKDRFSAEMPDATLATLKIQPSEPRDSAVYFCASGPDRGNQPQHFGDGTRLSIL.

The chain uses TRBV6-5 and TRBJ1-2; D not certain. V was cut by 0 bases and J by 4 bases, with 9 bases left in between. The CDR3 has 14 residues. Germline CDR1 and CDR2: MNHEY and SVGAGI. The CDR3 DNA reads as TGTGCCAGCAGTTACTCTGAGAGAAGCTATGGCTACACCTTC. Protein sequence: CASSYSERSYGYTF.

V and J are TRBV2 and TRBJ1-2; D may be TRBD1 (5 bases). V dropped 4 bases and J dropped 0 bases, with 21 bases sitting between them. Per the germline V gene, CDR1 is SNHLY and CDR2 is FYNNEI. The CDR3 spans 18 residues. Here the CDR3 DNA reads TGTGCCAGCAGTGGCCCAGGCAGGGCCCCAGCAGCTAACTATGGCTACACCTTC. It codes for CASSGPGRAPAANYGYTF.

The chain joins TRBV4-1 to TRBJ2-5, with D possibly TRBD1 on 6 matching bases. Trimming cost V 4 bases and J 5 bases, with 14 bases left between them. The CDR3 consists of 14 residues. Germline V gene lookup returns CDR1 MGHRA and CDR2 YSYEKL. The CDR3 DNA sequence: TGCGCCAGCAGCCCCGCTCCACAGGGCGAGACCCAGTACTTC. It specifies CASSPAPQGETQYF.

V gene TRBV27 combines with J gene TRBJ1-2, with TRBD1 matching over 9 bases. CDR3 length: 17 amino acids. The germline V gene has CDR1 MNHEY and CDR2 SMNVEV (reference sequence). V shed 3 bases, J shed 0 bases, and the junction held 8 bases outside the gene matches. CDR3 nucleotide sequence: TGTGCCAGCAGTTTTCTGGGACAGGGAGCCCCTAACTATGGCTACACCTTC. Protein: CASSFLGQGAPNYGYTF.

The chain employs TRBV19 and TRBJ1-2; TRBD1 matches 8 bases. CDR1 and CDR2 (germline): LNHDA, SQIVND (reference sequence). V trimming: 1 base; J trimming: 4 bases; junction bases outside the gene matches: 5. The CDR3 runs 15 residues. The CDR3 DNA reads TGTGCCAGTAGTATAGCCGGGACAGGTGGCTATGGCTACACCTTC. The encoded protein is CASSIAGTGGYGYTF.

This clone was counted once. The J gene is TRBJ2-3, the V gene TRBV25-1, with TRBD1 matching 10 bases. The V and J ends lost 2 bases and 2 bases, in that order; junction bases with no gene match: 4. The CDR3 totals 16 residues. The germline V gene has CDR1 MGHDK and CDR2 SYGVNS. This chain's CDR3 is CASSEGTGAFTDTQYF. CDR3 DNA: TGTGCCAGCAGTGAAGGGACAGGGGCCTTCACAGATACGCAGTATTTT.

This clone is a singleton in its sample. The V and J genes are TRBV3-1 (or the pseudogene TRBV3-2) and TRBJ2-5; weak D call: TRBD1 (6 bases). Germline V CDR1 and CDR2: LGHDT, YNNKEL (reference sequence). This CDR3 has 13 amino acids. V lost 0 bases and J lost 6, with 8 bases in between. The CDR3 protein is CASSQEGGKTQYF. The CDR3 coding sequence is TGTGCCAGCAGCCAAGAAGGGGGAAAGACCCAGTACTTC.

The chain links TRBV5-5 to TRBJ1-2; D may be TRBD1 (5 bases). Trimming left V 4 bases short and J 2 bases short, with 21 bases between. The CDR3 has 17 residues. Germline CDR1 SGHKS, CDR2 YYEKEE (reference sequence). In DNA form, the CDR3 reads TGTGCCAGCAGCCTTCAAGGGGCGGGAGGGTTAAACTATGGCTACACCTTC. The encoded protein is CASSLQGAGGLNYGYTF.

The chain uses TRBV7-9 and TRBJ1-4; D unresolved. Germline CDR1 is SEHNR and CDR2 is FQNEAQ (reference sequence). V shed 5 bases and J shed 8 bases, with 12 bases lying between them. The CDR3 sequence is 13 residues long. Here the CDR3 reads CASSRGPREKLFF. CDR3 nucleotide sequence: TGTGCCAGCAGCCGTGGCCCCCGCGAAAAACTGTTTTTT.

This clone was recorded a few times. The chain uses TRBV24-1 and TRBJ2-1, with 10 bases identical to TRBD2. The CDR3 has 16 amino acids. Trimming took 2 bases from V and 2 from J; bases not matched to a gene: 2. Germline CDR1 is KGHDR and CDR2 is SFDVKD. DNA for the CDR3: TGTGCCACCAGTGATTCAGCGGGGGGGCCCTACAATGAGCAGTTCTTC. As protein: CATSDSAGGPYNEQFF.

V usage is TRBV3-1 (or the pseudogene TRBV3-2) and J usage is TRBJ1-1; no firm D call. Trimming shortened V by 3 bases and J by 6 bases, and 11 bases separated the two germline ends. This CDR3 contains 13 residues. In germline, CDR1 is LGHDT, CDR2 YNNKEL (reference sequence). The CDR3 nucleotides are TGTGCCAGCAGCCAGGTAGACGGGGCTGAAGCTTTCTTT. Amino acid sequence: CASSQVDGAEAFF.

The chain has TRBV7-9 and TRBJ2-7, with 7 bases lining up with TRBD1. The CDR3 runs 16 residues. CDR1 is SEHNR and CDR2 is FQNEAQ in the germline V gene (reference sequence). The V gene end was trimmed by 3 bases and the J gene end by 5 bases; junction bases not matched to a gene: 13. In nucleotides, the CDR3 is TGTGCCAGCAGCTTTTCGTTTGACAGGGTGCGAGACGAGCAGTACTTC. It yields the protein CASSFSFDRVRDEQYF.

CDR3 coding DNA: TGTGCCAGCAGCTTGGGGGCCTCGGGGGCCAACGTCCTGACTTTC. Its translation: CASSLGASGANVLTF. The chain employs TRBV5-8 and TRBJ2-6; D is ambiguous. The CDR3 is made up of 15 amino acids. The V end lost 0 bases, the J end lost 4 bases, and 8 bases lay between the germline ends. Looked up from germline, CDR1 is SGHTS and CDR2 is YDEGEE. The whole variable domain, remainder taken from reference TRBV5-8 and TRBJ2-6, is EAGVTQSPTHLIKTRGQQATLRCSPISGHTSVYWYQQALGLGLQFLLWYDEGEERNRGNFPPRFSGRQFPNYSSELNVNALELEDSALYLCASSLGASGANVLTFGAGSRLTVL.

The chain joins TRBV5-1 to TRBJ2-7; 8 bases agree with TRBD1. Germline V lookup: CDR1 SGHRS, CDR2 YFSETQ. Losses at the gene ends were 5 bases for V and 4 bases for J; bases not matched to a gene: 8. The CDR3 runs 14 residues. CDR3 sequence reads: CASRPGTGPYEQYF. The DNA for the CDR3 is TGCGCCAGCAGACCCGGGACAGGCCCATACGAGCAGTACTTC.

This chain links TRBV23-1 with TRBJ2-7; 10 bases line up with TRBD1. TRBV23-1 is assigned to the ORF class and has an uncertain function. The V and J ends lost 8 bases and 0 bases, in that order; junction bases with no gene match: 4. The CDR3 consists of 14 residues. This CDR3 is CASGGQGNSYEQYF. Written as DNA, the CDR3 is TGCGCCAGCGGGGGACAGGGGAACTCCTACGAGCAGTACTTC.

The count of this clone is one. J is TRBJ2-5 and V is TRBV5-6; 9 bases agree with TRBD2. CDR1 and CDR2 (germline): SGHDT, YYEEEE. CDR3 length equals 15 residues. V shed 1 base and J 1 base; nucleotides not matched to a gene: 2. Here the CDR3 DNA reads TGTGCCAGCAGCTTGTTACTAGCGGGCCAAGAGACCCAGTACTTC. It encodes CASSLLLAGQETQYF.

The V call is TRBV9, the J call TRBJ2-2; TRBD1 aligns across 7 bases. The V gene end was trimmed by 9 bases and the J gene end by 5 bases; junction bases not matched to a gene: 7. CDR3 length equals 13 residues. Germline values: CDR1 SGDLS, CDR2 YYNGEE. Here the CDR3 reads CATRQGSTGELFF. The CDR3 DNA follows: TGTGCCACCAGACAGGGATCAACCGGGGAGCTGTTTTTT.

This clone was seen only once. This chain uses TRBV10-3 with TRBJ2-2; perhaps TRBD1 as D (6 bases). CDR1 is ENHRY and CDR2 is SYGVKD in the germline V gene. Trimming took 6 bases from V and 8 from J, leaving 13 bases between them. The CDR3 runs 13 residues. The CDR3 nucleotides are TGTGCCATCAGCTCTCAGGGGCCAGGGGAGCTGTTTTTT. Amino acid sequence: CAISSQGPGELFF.

The V gene is TRBV28, the J gene TRBJ1-1, with D unclear. The CDR3 sequence is 15 residues long. The germline V gene has CDR1 MDHEN and CDR2 SYDVKM. The germline V and J ends were trimmed by 5 bases and 3 bases, with 16 bases remaining between them. The CDR3 DNA follows: TGTGCCAGCAGTCCTACTGGTAAATGGTACACTGAAGCTTTCTTT. Translation gives CASSPTGKWYTEAFF.

The J gene is TRBJ1-2, the V gene TRBV11-2; TRBD1 matches 9 bases. The CDR3 runs to 14 residues. Germline-derived CDR1 and CDR2 are SGHAT and FQNNGV. The V gene end was trimmed by 6 bases and the J gene end by 3 bases; junction bases not matched to a gene: 5. The CDR3 protein is CASSRTGVDYGYTF. DNA of the CDR3: TGTGCCAGCAGTCGGACAGGGGTGGACTATGGCTACACCTTC.

The chain links TRBV5-6 to TRBJ2-4, with 8 bases fitting TRBD2. V lost 0 bases to trimming and J lost 8 bases; unmatched junction nucleotides: 4. The CDR3 consists of 14 residues. Germline assignment: CDR1 SGHDT and CDR2 YYEEEE. CDR3 coding DNA: TGTGCCAGCAGCTTGGTGAGCGGGAGATACATTCAGTACTTC. Protein product: CASSLVSGRYIQYF.

This clone has just a few counts. The chain couples TRBV18 to TRBJ1-5; possibly TRBD1 for D (6 bases). CDR3 length: 15 amino acids. Germline V lookup: CDR1 KGHSH, CDR2 LQKENI. The V end was cut by 6 bases, the J end by 3 bases, with 15 bases between. CDR3 DNA sequence: TGTGCCAGCTCCCAGAATACAGGGAACAATCAGCCCCAGCATTTT. This sequence encodes CASSQNTGNNQPQHF.

The rearrangement joins TRBV2 to TRBJ2-1; 7 bases agree with TRBD2. Germline V gene sequence: CDR1 SNHLY, CDR2 FYNNEI. This CDR3 is built from 16 residues. The trim removed 6 bases at V and 0 bases at J, leaving 8 bases unmatched. Here the CDR3 DNA reads TGTGCCAGCAGCCCCCGGACTAGACTCTCCTACAATGAGCAGTTCTTC. It codes for CASSPRTRLSYNEQFF.

V and J are TRBV7-8 and TRBJ2-2; 7 bases align to TRBD1. Per germline, CDR1 SGHVS and CDR2 FQNEAQ. The V gene end was trimmed by 5 bases and the J gene end by 1 base; junction bases not matched to a gene: 4. CDR3 size: 15 residues. The CDR3: CASSNRGQNTGELFF. The CDR3 bases are TGTGCCAGCAGCAACAGGGGCCAGAACACCGGGGAGCTGTTTTTT.

V and J are TRBV30 and TRBJ1-5; 8 bases line up with TRBD1. Germline V lookup: CDR1 GTSNPN, CDR2 SVGIG (reference sequence). The CDR3 has 15 amino acids. J gave up 4 bases and V 1 base, and 6 bases lay outside the gene matches. The CDR3 here is CAWSGTGRGNQPQHF. The DNA of the CDR3 is TGTGCCTGGAGTGGGACAGGGCGTGGAAATCAGCCCCAGCATTTT.

This clone was counted once. The chain combines TRBV5-6 with TRBJ1-5; maybe TRBD1 (6 bases). The CDR3 has 14 residues. The V and J ends lost 0 bases and 5 bases respectively, with 9 bases between them. CDR1 and CDR2 from the germline V gene are SGHDT and YYEEEE. CDR3: CASSLGDTYQPQHF. The CDR3 DNA reads as TGTGCCAGCAGCTTGGGGGACACCTATCAGCCCCAGCATTTT. Together with reference TRBV5-6 and TRBJ1-5, the CDR3 gives the full variable domain: DAGVTQSPTHLIKTRGQQVTLRCSPKSGHDTVSWYQQALGQGPQFIFQYYEEEERQRGNFPDRFSGHQFPNYSSELNVNALLLGDSALYLCASSLGDTYQPQHFGDGTRLSIL.

V usage is TRBV4-1 and J usage is TRBJ1-5, with D uncertain. The germline V gene encodes CDR1 MGHRA and CDR2 YSYEKL. The ends were cut back, 3 bases at V and 2 bases at J, with 11 bases in the middle. The CDR3 contains 15 residues. The CDR3 nucleotides are TGCGCCAGCAGCCATGATTGGAGAGGCAATCAGCCCCAGCATTTT. Protein sequence: CASSHDWRGNQPQHF.